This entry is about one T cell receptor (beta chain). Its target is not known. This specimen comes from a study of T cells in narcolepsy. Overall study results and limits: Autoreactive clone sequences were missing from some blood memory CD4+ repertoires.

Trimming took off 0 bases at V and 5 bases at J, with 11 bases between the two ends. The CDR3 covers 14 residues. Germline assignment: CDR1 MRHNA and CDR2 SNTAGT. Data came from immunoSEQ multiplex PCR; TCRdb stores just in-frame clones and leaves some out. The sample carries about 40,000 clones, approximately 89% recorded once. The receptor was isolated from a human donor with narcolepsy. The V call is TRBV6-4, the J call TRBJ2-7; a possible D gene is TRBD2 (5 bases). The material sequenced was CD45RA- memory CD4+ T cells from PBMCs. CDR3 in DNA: TGTGCCAGCAGTGACTCGATGGGAGTCCACGAGCAGTACTTC. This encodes CASSDSMGVHEQYF.